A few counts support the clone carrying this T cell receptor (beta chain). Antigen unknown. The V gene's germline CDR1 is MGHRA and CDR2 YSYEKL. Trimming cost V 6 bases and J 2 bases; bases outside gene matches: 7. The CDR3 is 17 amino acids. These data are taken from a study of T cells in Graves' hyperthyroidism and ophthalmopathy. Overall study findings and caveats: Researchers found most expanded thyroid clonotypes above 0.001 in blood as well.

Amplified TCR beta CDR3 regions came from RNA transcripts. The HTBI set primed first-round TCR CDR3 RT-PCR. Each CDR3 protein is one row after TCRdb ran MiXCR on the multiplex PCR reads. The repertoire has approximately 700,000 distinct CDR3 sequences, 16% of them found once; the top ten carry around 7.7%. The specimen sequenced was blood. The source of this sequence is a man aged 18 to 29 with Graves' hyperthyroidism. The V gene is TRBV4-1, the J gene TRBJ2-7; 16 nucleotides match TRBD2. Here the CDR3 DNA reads TGCGCCAGCAGTCCAGGGACTAGCGGGAGGGCACCCTACGAGCAGTACTTC. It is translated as CASSPGTSGRAPYEQYF.